This TCR beta chain was sequenced for a study of shared clonotypes between healthy human individuals. Across the whole study: Plates per donor: three CD4 naive, three CD4 memory, two CD8 naive, one CD8 memory.

CDR3 size: 11 residues. The V end was cut by 5 bases, the J end by 6 bases, with 8 bases between. Germline CDR1 KGHSY, CDR2 FQNENV. Study results and limitations: Shared across four donors were 4% to 5% of the naive CD4 clonotypes.

Adult Caucasians living in Nashville, Tennessee made up all of the donors. Researchers partitioned CD4+ cells into CD45RA+ naive and CD45RA-negative memory subsets. On this clone itself: Its target is unknown.

Sequencing was performed with immunoSEQ multiplex PCR; in TCRdb, only in-frame clones are kept and a portion is missing. Here the sample spans more than 1,200,000 clones, approximately 98.5% being singletons. The rearrangement uses TRBV16 and TRBJ2-7; no firm D call. This TCR derives from a young man in good health. Input material: naive CD4+ T cells sorted from blood. Subset here: CD45RA+ positively selected. The CDR3 loop is CASSTRGEQYF. The CDR3, as DNA: TGTGCCAGCAGCACCCGCGGCGAGCAGTACTTC. Drawing the rest from reference TRBV16 and TRBJ2-7, the complete variable domain is GEEVAQTPKHLVRGEGQKAKLYCAPIKGHSYVFWYQQVLKNEFKFLISFQNENVFDETGMPKERFSAKCLPNSPCSLEIQATKLEDSAVYFCASSTRGEQYFGPGTRLTVT.